Following are 6 T cell receptor beta chains from one sample sequenced in a study of CD8+CD57+ T cells in acquired aplastic anemia. Genomic DNA was employed as the template in profiling TCR beta VDJ and CDR3. TCRdb used MiXCR to reprocess the reads, holding one entry per CDR3 protein. The repertoire holds roughly 220,000 distinct CDR3 sequences, with 65% as singletons. The sequenced patients had an expansion of CD8+CD57+ cells seen by flow cytometry. The sequencing sample was made of sorted CD4+, CD8+, or CD8+CD57+ T cells (not recorded which) from PBMCs. Receptors originate from a human donor with aplastic anemia.

This chain uses TRBV10-2 with TRBJ2-6; the D is unclear. This CDR3 comprises 13 residues. The V and J ends lost 7 bases and 2 bases respectively, with 6 bases between them. CDR1 and CDR2 (germline): WSHSY, SAAADI. The CDR3 reads CASIRAGANVLTF. DNA for the CDR3: TGCGCCAGCATTCGGGCTGGGGCCAACGTCCTGACTTTC.

This chain uses TRBV24-1 with TRBJ2-1; D is uncertain. Between the trimmed V and J ends, which lost 3 bases and 5 bases, there was a span of 13 bases. This CDR3 comprises 15 residues. Germline V gene sequence: CDR1 KGHDR, CDR2 SFDVKD. This CDR3 reads CATSDPFGPNNEQFF. As DNA, the CDR3 is TGTGCCACCAGTGATCCCTTTGGGCCGAACAATGAGCAGTTCTTC.

J is TRBJ2-3 and V is TRBV20-1; D might be TRBD2 (6 bases). The CDR3 is 14 residues long. CDR1 is DFQATT and CDR2 is SNEGSKA in the germline V gene (reference sequence). Trimming removed 2 bases at V and 3 bases at J, with 12 bases between. Written as DNA, the CDR3 is TGCAGTGCTAGACCGAGTGCGGGGACAGATACGCAGTATTTT. Its translation is CSARPSAGTDTQYF.

The genes are TRBV12-3 or TRBV12-4 and TRBJ2-7, with 11 bases matching TRBD2. The CDR3 sequence is 13 residues long. Germline trimming cut 6 bases from V and 5 bases from J; bases unmatched to any gene: 3. CDR3 sequence (DNA): TGTGCCAGCAGAACTAGCGGGGGCAACGAGCAGTACTTC. Its translation is CASRTSGGNEQYF.

The chain recombines TRBV12-3 or TRBV12-4 with TRBJ1-5, with D tentatively TRBD1 (5 bases). CDR3 length equals 14 residues. Trimming took 5 bases from V and 2 from J, leaving 10 bases between them. The CDR3 region has the DNA TGTGCCAGCAGTGTCCGGGACGGCAATCAGCCCCAGCATTTT. Its protein is CASSVRDGNQPQHF.

This sequence joins TRBV5-1 and TRBJ2-5, with unresolved D. CDR1 and CDR2 from the germline V gene are SGHRS and YFSETQ. Trimming removed 5 bases at V and 4 bases at J, with 12 bases between. The CDR3 contains 13 residues. The CDR3 protein is CASRVGFAETQYF. The CDR3 coding sequence is TGCGCCAGCAGGGTAGGTTTCGCAGAGACCCAGTACTTC.